Here is one TCR beta chain with its context. This record belongs to a study of CD8 T cells in ankylosing spondylitis. TCRdb processed the 5' RACE reads anew with MiXCR; each CDR3 protein has one entry. This table has about 130,000 distinct CDR3 sequences, approximately 14% appearing once. Germline values: CDR1 SGHRS, CDR2 YFSETQ. CDR3 size: 15 residues. V shed 0 bases and J shed 5 bases, with 11 bases lying between them. This TCR derives from a female donor with ankylosing spondylitis or in good health (not recorded which). Material: blood, either unsorted or a sorted T cell fraction (not recorded which). The V gene is TRBV5-1, the J gene TRBJ2-2; D is possibly TRBD1 or TRBD2 (5 bases each). Here the CDR3 DNA reads TGCGCCAGCAGCTTGGGGGGACCCGGGACCGGGGAGCTGTTTTTT. This codes for CASSLGGPGTGELFF.